The source of this T cell receptor (beta chain) is a study of PD-1 blockade in classical Hodgkin lymphoma. Study summary: It was nivolumab at 3 mg/kg, given intravenously every 2 weeks, that patients received.

V lost 4 bases, J lost 0 bases, and 4 bases stayed unmatched. Germline values: CDR1 MNHNS, CDR2 SASEGT. The CDR3 runs to 15 residues. Concerning this clone itself: Its antigen is not identified.

Relapse was seen in all patients after autologous stem cell transplantation, and brentuximab vedotin exposure was variable. Findings of the study overall: Significant TCR diversity gains by C4D1 occurred in CD4+ but not CD8+ cells.

The assay was immunoSEQ multiplex PCR, and TCRdb's table has in-frame clones only and misses some. Found here are just over 50,000 clones, approximately 73% of them singletons; the top ten hold over 13%. Specimen: peripheral blood mononuclear cells (PBMCs), collected before the second cycle of nivolumab. The gene calls are TRBV6-1 and TRBJ2-3, with TRBD1 matching over 7 bases. The clonotype originates from a human donor with classical Hodgkin lymphoma. The CDR3 reads CASSARTGSTDTQYF. The CDR3 DNA sequence: TGTGCCAGCAGTGCTCGGACAGGAAGCACAGATACGCAGTATTTT.